This T cell receptor beta chain stems from a study of spatial heterogeneity in lung cancer. Study-wide background: Follow-up PBMC samples were sequenced when available, at a median of approximately two years after resection. Detected sequences consistently included more beta-chain ones than alpha-chain ones.

The V end was cut by 2 bases, the J end by 1 base, with 12 bases between. CDR3 length: 17 amino acids. The V gene's germline CDR1 is MNHEY and CDR2 SVGAGI. Every TCR cDNA molecule carried a tag that served as a unique molecular identifier. Each CDR3 protein gets one entry after TCRdb re-called the 5' RACE reads with MiXCR. The table shows about 36,000 distinct CDR3 sequences, with approximately 8% occurring only once. Time point here: blood at routine non-recurrence follow-up after resection. The sample consisted of PBMCs, taken at follow-up. The TCR comes from a male donor with early-stage non-small cell lung cancer. The rearrangement uses TRBV6-5 and TRBJ1-6, with D perhaps TRBD1 (5 bases). The CDR3 nucleotides are TGTGCCAGCAGTTACGGGGGGGTGACGTCCTATAATTCACCCCTCCACTTT. Translated, it gives CASSYGGVTSYNSPLHF.